Listed below are T cell receptor beta chains from one sample, sequenced in a study of Ad26.COV2.S vaccination and SARS-CoV-2 variants. Repertoires were generated with immunoSEQ multiplex PCR, while TCRdb's copy carries only in-frame clones and drops some. This sample yields roughly 240,000 clones, of which approximately 90% are seen a single time; around 11% belongs to the top ten. Sequencing used peripheral blood, obtained in a trial of Ad26.COV2.S vaccine versus placebo. These receptors were collected from a person aged 18-65 years who received the Ad26.COV2.S COVID-19 vaccine or a placebo. The CDR3 runs from the conserved cysteine through the conserved F or W. The order of the fields is V gene, D gene, clone size, J gene, CDR3 protein, CDR3 DNA. The D gene is left open where the match is weak. Size is omitted from some rows. Given values are once, few, many or a class for expanded clones.

TRBV23-1	.	.	TRBJ1-4	CASSQLLTLRVGLREKLFF	TGCGCCAGCAGTCAATTATTAACCCTCAGGGTGGGATTGCGGGAAAAACTGTTTTTT
TRBV27	.	.	TRBJ1-1	CATQTGGRTEAFF	TGTGCCACTCAAACCGGAGGGCGCACTGAAGCTTTCTTT
TRBV6-1	.	few	TRBJ1-5	CASSDSQRNQPQHF	TGTGCCAGCAGTGATTCCCAGCGCAATCAGCCCCAGCATTTT
TRBV27	.	.	TRBJ2-7	CASGQRTGPIEQYF	TGTGCCAGCGGCCAGCGAACAGGGCCTATAGAGCAGTACTTC
TRBV6-5	.	.	TRBJ2-7	CASSSTGLSYEQYF	TGTGCCAGCAGTTCCACAGGGCTCTCCTACGAGCAGTACTTC
TRBV1	.	.	TRBJ2-3	CTSSPLAGLDTQYF	TGCACCAGCAGCCCCCTAGCGGGGTTAGATACGCAGTATTTT
TRBV4-1	TRBD1	once	TRBJ1-4	CASRLSGGTNEKLFF	TGCGCCAGCAGACTGTCAGGGGGCACTAATGAAAAACTGTTTTTT
TRBV7-2	.	.	TRBJ2-3	CASSKSGSPTDTQYF	TGTGCCAGCAGCAAAAGCGGCTCCCCGACAGATACGCAGTATTTT
TRBV6-5	.	.	TRBJ1-5	CASSKDGLRNQPQHF	TGTGCCAGCAGTAAGGACGGGCTAAGAAATCAGCCCCAGCATTTT
TRBV6-7	.	.	TRBJ1-6	CARQATSYNSPLHF	TGTGCCAGACAGGCTACCTCCTATAATTCACCCCTCCACTTT